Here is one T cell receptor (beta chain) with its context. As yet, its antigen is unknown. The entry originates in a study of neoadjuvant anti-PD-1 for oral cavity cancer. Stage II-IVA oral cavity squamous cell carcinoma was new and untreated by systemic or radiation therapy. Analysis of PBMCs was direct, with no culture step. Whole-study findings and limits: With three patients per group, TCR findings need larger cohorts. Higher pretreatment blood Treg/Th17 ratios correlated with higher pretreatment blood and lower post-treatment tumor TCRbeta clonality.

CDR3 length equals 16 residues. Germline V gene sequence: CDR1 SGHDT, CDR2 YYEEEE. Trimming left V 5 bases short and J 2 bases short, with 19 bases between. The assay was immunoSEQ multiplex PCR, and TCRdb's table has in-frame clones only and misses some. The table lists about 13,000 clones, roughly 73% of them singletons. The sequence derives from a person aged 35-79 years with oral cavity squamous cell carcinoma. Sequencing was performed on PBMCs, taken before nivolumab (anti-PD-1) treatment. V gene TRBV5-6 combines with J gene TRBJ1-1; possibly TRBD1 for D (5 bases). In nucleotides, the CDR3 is TGTGCCAGCAGTAGAATACTATCCAGGGAAAACACTGAAGCTTTCTTT. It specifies CASSRILSRENTEAFF.